The rows below give T cell receptor beta chains drawn from one sample of a study of T cell responses to AZD1222 COVID-19 vaccine. Generated by immunoSEQ multiplex PCR, the TCRdb table keeps only in-frame clones and is missing some. This sample has around 110,000 clones, with around 85% found just once. Material: peripheral blood, obtained on day 0 of MenACWY control vaccination. These receptors were taken from an adult in good health. Each CDR3 is given with its conserved first and last residue. Size is stated for part of the rows, as once, few or many counts, or as a class when the clone is expanded.

j_call,v_call,clone_size,cdr3_aa
TRBJ2-7,TRBV2,NA,CASSEAGQGEWSVYYEQYF
TRBJ2-3,TRBV20-1,NA,CSASSLRGASTDTQYF
TRBJ2-5,TRBV7-7,NA,CASSLRGGPQETQYF
TRBJ1-2,TRBV9,NA,CASSVRTGAGYNGYTF
TRBJ1-1,TRBV5-4,NA,CASSLAGLPEAFF
TRBJ1-5,TRBV5-4,NA,CASRDRVGSNQPQHF
TRBJ1-1,TRBV7-2,NA,CASSLGGPTEAFF
TRBJ1-4,TRBV27,NA,CASSFRGDVANEKLFF
TRBJ2-5,TRBV5-5,NA,CASSLIGQETQYF
TRBJ1-5,TRBV23-1,once,CASSQIGCSAQYGGNQPQHF
TRBJ1-2,TRBV5-1,NA,CASSSTPGSYYGYTF
TRBJ1-5,TRBV28,NA,CASSPLPTGTGNNQPQHF
TRBJ2-5,TRBV7-2,NA,CASSLGTGGTQYF
TRBJ1-5,TRBV19,NA,CASKVGQGGQPQHF
TRBJ2-3,TRBV7-2,few,CASSLNLGTGDTQYF
TRBJ1-2,TRBV20-1,NA,CSASAGTVYGYTF
TRBJ1-2,TRBV4-3,few,CASSQQQGVSDGYTF
TRBJ2-5,TRBV10-3,NA,CAISDTTSGGQETQYF
TRBJ1-1,TRBV2,NA,CASSNTGGVNTEAFF
TRBJ1-2,TRBV7-9,NA,CASSPRQSNYGYTF
TRBJ2-7,TRBV7-2,NA,CASSLRGGLYEQYF
TRBJ1-3,TRBV3-1/TRBV3-2,NA,CASSPAAGNTIYF
TRBJ1-2,TRBV18,NA,CASSPGDRAHGYTF
TRBJ1-1,TRBV19,NA,CASQGVETEAFF
TRBJ1-1,TRBV4-2,once,CASSQPVTEAFF
TRBJ2-3,TRBV5-4,NA,CASSARGVDTQYF
TRBJ2-7,TRBV3-1/TRBV3-2,NA,CASRDPKSYEQYF
TRBJ2-1,TRBV5-6,NA,CASSLTGVGNEQFF
TRBJ2-4,TRBV19,NA,CASSTRQGNMNIQYF
TRBJ1-1,TRBV6-5,NA,CASSIPGQGPEAFF
TRBJ2-7,TRBV27,NA,CASSVLGGDEQYF
TRBJ1-5,TRBV6-5,NA,CASSYSNRGNQPQHF
TRBJ2-1,TRBV5-1,once,CASSLSFDDTTFRGNEQFF
TRBJ2-1,TRBV14,once,CASSGGLYNEQFF
TRBJ2-3,TRBV9,NA,CASSVVEGGVTDTQYF
TRBJ2-6,TRBV2,once,CASSLYGANVLTF
TRBJ2-1,TRBV5-5,NA,CASTTRGGSSYNEQFF
TRBJ1-4,TRBV12-3/TRBV12-4,NA,CASSPRQNEKLFF